What follows are 18 T cell receptor beta chains derived from one specimen sequenced in a study of control samples from healthy donors and cancer patients. Sequencing used immunoSEQ multiplex PCR; TCRdb keeps in-frame clones, though not all of them. The sample lists about 100,000 clones, around nine tenths seen once, with over 6.5% in the top ten. Sequenced material: blood. The receptors shown here come from a man aged 30-40 years in good health.

The rearrangement joins TRBV28 to TRBJ2-3; 12 bases fit TRBD2. The germline gives CDR1 MDHEN, CDR2 SYDVKM. The J segment lost 2 bases and the V segment lost 5 bases, leaving 8 bases of the junction unmatched. The CDR3 loop spans 17 amino acids. For the CDR3, the DNA is TGTGCCAGCAGTGGGGGGCTAGCGGGAGGGATCACAGATACGCAGTATTTT. The encoded protein is CASSGGLAGGITDTQYF.

This chain uses TRBV3-1 (or the pseudogene TRBV3-2) with TRBJ2-2, with 13 bases fitting TRBD2. The CDR3 length is 22 residues. The J segment lost 0 bases and the V segment lost 3 bases, leaving 16 bases of the junction unmatched. The germline V gene has CDR1 LGHDT and CDR2 YNNKEL (reference sequence). The CDR3 coding sequence is TGTGCCAGCAGCCAGATAAGTAGCACCGGGACTAGCGGGGAAGCGAACACCGGGGAGCTGTTTTTT. Its translation: CASSQISSTGTSGEANTGELFF.

The V call is TRBV5-1, the J call TRBJ2-5; 8 positions agree with TRBD2. The ends lost 3 bases at V and 5 bases at J; junction bases unmatched: 12. The germline V gene encodes CDR1 SGHRS and CDR2 YFSETQ. This CDR3 spans 16 amino acids. In nucleotides, the CDR3 is TGCGCCAGCAGCTCAACGACCTTTAGCGGGGCGGAGACCCAGTACTTC. This sequence encodes CASSSTTFSGAETQYF.

This rearrangement joins TRBV2 to TRBJ1-2; a weak D match, TRBD1 (5 bases). Between the trimmed V and J ends, which lost 0 bases and 6 bases, there was a span of 17 bases. The length of the CDR3 is 16 residues. Looked up from germline, CDR1 is SNHLY and CDR2 is FYNNEI. The CDR3: CASSEARNPGINGYTF. DNA of the CDR3: TGTGCCAGCAGTGAAGCTCGCAATCCAGGGATCAATGGCTACACCTTC.

This clone was observed a few times. The chain links TRBV9 to TRBJ2-1; 8 bases are a match to TRBD1. V was pared by 4 bases and J by 4 bases, with 10 bases of the junction left unmatched. Germline values: CDR1 SGDLS, CDR2 YYNGEE. The CDR3 sequence is 16 residues long. As DNA, the CDR3 is TGTGCCAGCAGCTTCCTCGGACAGGGTTCTTACAATGAGCAGTTCTTC. Translated, it gives CASSFLGQGSYNEQFF. Drawing the rest from reference TRBV9 and TRBJ2-1, the complete variable domain is DSGVTQTPKHLITATGQRVTLRCSPRSGDLSVYWYQQSLDQGLQFLIQYYNGEERAKGNILERFSAQQFPDLHSELNLSSLELGDSALYFCASSFLGQGSYNEQFFGPGTRLTVL.

V gene TRBV7-9 combines with J gene TRBJ2-2, with a possible D match to TRBD2 (5 bases). CDR3 length: 16 amino acids. Trimming removed 2 bases at V and 1 base at J, with 11 bases between. The V gene's germline CDR1 is SEHNR and CDR2 FQNEAQ (reference sequence). CDR3 sequence: CASSLSALENTGELFF. CDR3 in DNA: TGTGCCAGCAGCTTATCGGCACTAGAGAACACCGGGGAGCTGTTTTTT.

V gene TRBV11-2 combines with J gene TRBJ2-1; TRBD2 might be the D (5 bases). V lost 4 bases and J lost 6, with 10 bases in between. The CDR3 totals 13 residues. Germline CDR1 is SGHAT and CDR2 is FQNNGV. CDR3 amino acids: CASSSREGNEQFF. In DNA form, the CDR3 reads TGTGCCAGCAGCTCGAGAGAGGGCAATGAGCAGTTCTTC.

The CDR3 sequence is CASSQDFGVVAYEQYF. The CDR3 region has the DNA TGCGCCAGCAGCCAAGATTTCGGTGTCGTGGCCTACGAGCAGTACTTC. V usage is TRBV4-1 and J usage is TRBJ2-7; D is undetermined. Trimming removed 0 bases from V and 2 bases from J, with 14 bases in between. This CDR3 has 16 residues. Per the germline V gene, CDR1 is MGHRA and CDR2 is YSYEKL.

The chain has TRBV11-3 and TRBJ2-1, with D possibly being TRBD2 (6 bases). This CDR3 comprises 12 residues. Trimming removed 4 bases from V and 12 bases from J, with 13 bases in between. Germline V gene sequence: CDR1 SGHNT, CDR2 YENEEA. The CDR3 DNA is TGTGCCAGCAGCTCCCCGGCCGGGAGGCAGTTCTTC. Encoded protein: CASSSPAGRQFF.

The chain combines TRBV11-2 with TRBJ2-1; either TRBD1 or TRBD2 may supply D (6 bases each). The germline CDR1 and CDR2 sequences are SGHAT and FQNNGV. V shed 6 bases and J shed 4 bases, with 16 bases lying between them. The CDR3 is 15 residues long. This CDR3 reads CASSQSTGAYNEQFF. In DNA, the CDR3 is TGTGCCAGCAGTCAAAGCACGGGGGCATACAATGAGCAGTTCTTC. Together with reference TRBV11-2 and TRBJ2-1, the CDR3 gives the full variable domain: EAGVAQSPRYKIIEKRQSVAFWCNPISGHATLYWYQQILGQGPKLLIQFQNNGVVDDSQLPKDRFSAERLKGVDSTLKIQPAKLEDSAVYLCASSQSTGAYNEQFFGPGTRLTVL.

Here the CDR3 reads CASSLDSYGYTF. The CDR3 DNA follows: TGTGCCAGCAGCCTAGACAGCTATGGCTACACCTTC. The V and J genes are TRBV7-9 and TRBJ1-2; TRBD1 is a possible D gene (5 bases). This CDR3 has 12 residues. Trimming removed 5 bases from V and 4 bases from J, with 8 bases in between. The germline CDR1 and CDR2 sequences are SEHNR and FQNEAQ (reference sequence).

CDR3 region: CSAIQYTEAFF. The DNA for the CDR3 is TGCAGTGCTATACAATACACTGAAGCTTTCTTT. The chain links TRBV20-1 to TRBJ1-1, with D unresolved. Per the germline V gene, CDR1 is DFQATT and CDR2 is SNEGSKA (reference sequence). The V end was cut by 4 bases, the J end by 3 bases, with 6 bases between. This CDR3 is 11 amino acids long.

The chain joins TRBV5-1 to TRBJ2-2; the D is unclear. Trimming stripped 2 bases from V and 5 bases from J, with 10 bases between. There are 14 residues in the CDR3. Germline V gene lookup returns CDR1 SGHRS and CDR2 YFSETQ. Written as DNA, the CDR3 is TGCGCCAGCAGCTTTGGAGATGGGACCGGGGAGCTGTTTTTT. Translation: CASSFGDGTGELFF.

The V and J genes are TRBV18 and TRBJ2-7, with D maybe TRBD1 (8 bases). This CDR3 is 14 amino acids long. Germline CDR1 KGHSH, CDR2 LQKENI. V lost 4 bases to trimming and J lost 2 bases, with 12 bases between them. CDR3 residues: CASSREGQAYEQYV. CDR3 DNA sequence: TGTGCCAGCTCACGGGAGGGACAGGCCTACGAGCAGTACGTC.

The gene calls are TRBV7-9 and TRBJ1-1; weak D call: TRBD1 (5 bases). CDR1 and CDR2 from the germline V gene are SEHNR and FQNEAQ (reference sequence). The CDR3 runs 11 residues. With 8 bases removed from V and 5 bases from J, the gap between germline ends came to 9 bases. The CDR3: CASERGTEAFF. The CDR3 DNA reads TGTGCCAGCGAGCGGGGGACTGAAGCTTTCTTT.

This clone was seen just once. The J gene is TRBJ1-2, the V gene TRBV7-9; D unresolved. V gave up 5 bases and J gave up 0 bases, with 7 bases separating them. The germline gives CDR1 SEHNR, CDR2 FQNEAQ (reference sequence). The CDR3 runs to 13 residues. The CDR3, as DNA: TGTGCCAGCAGCGCTGCCGCTAACTATGGCTACACCTTC. Its translation: CASSAAANYGYTF.

The chain links TRBV7-3 to TRBJ2-3; no clear D. Per germline, CDR1 SGHTA and CDR2 FQGTGA. V was clipped by 8 bases and J by 2 bases, with 14 bases between them. The CDR3 totals 14 residues. The CDR3 protein is CASAMGQPTDTQYF. In DNA form, the CDR3 reads TGTGCCAGCGCCATGGGTCAGCCCACAGATACGCAGTATTTT.

The chain joins TRBV15 to TRBJ2-7; 9 bases align to TRBD2. Per germline, CDR1 LNHNV and CDR2 YYDKDF (reference sequence). V lost 0 bases to trimming and J lost 4 bases; unmatched junction nucleotides: 7. The CDR3 is 16 residues long. The CDR3 nucleotides are TGTGCCACCAGCAGAGATGGAGGGACTAGCCGTTACGAGCAGTACTTC. The encoded protein is CATSRDGGTSRYEQYF.